The clone carrying this T cell receptor beta chain was detected a few times. What it recognizes is unknown. Trimming removed 4 bases from V and 5 bases from J; junction bases left unmatched: 13. Per germline, CDR1 LNHNV and CDR2 YYDKDF (reference sequence). The CDR3 consists of 18 residues. The sample comes from a study of T-cell memory formation after mild COVID-19. As for the study in general: Largely, the TCR clusters proved donor specific.

TCRdb re-called the 5' RACE reads through MiXCR, storing one row per CDR3 protein. The data show a few hundred thousand distinct CDR3 sequences, with more than 20% seen just once and approximately 12% held by the top ten. Study-level findings and limits: Chiefly within CM and EM were the contracting CD4+ clones; CD8+ ones were within EMRA. For second-wave clones that peaked at day 37, SARS-CoV-2 specificity went unverified.

Sequenced input: PBMCs or a T cell subset sorted from them (not recorded which). V usage is TRBV15 and J usage is TRBJ2-2, with 10 bases fitting TRBD2. The sequence derives from an adult woman who had mild COVID-19 (a few samples of this study predate the infection). Cell type and time point are not known. The CDR3 DNA is TGTGCCACCAGCAATGTGATGGTAGCGGGAGGAAGTACCGGGGAGCTGTTTTTT. This encodes CATSNVMVAGGSTGELFF.